A single sample gave rise to the 7 T cell receptor beta chains below, sequenced in a study of T cells in Graves' hyperthyroidism and ophthalmopathy. Amplification targeted TCR beta CDR3 regions from RNA transcripts. Primed by the HTBI set, a first-round RT-PCR was run on the TCR CDR3. MiXCR was run by TCRdb on the multiplex PCR reads, yielding one entry per CDR3 protein. The repertoire includes 500,000 to 650,000 distinct CDR3 sequences, approximately 15% of them detected once, and under 15% sits in the top ten. The material sequenced was blood. The source of these receptors is a woman between 45 and 65 years old with Graves' ophthalmopathy.

This clonotype appeared many times. The chain links TRBV2 to TRBJ2-3; 12 bases fit TRBD1. CDR1 SNHLY and CDR2 FYNNEI come from the germline V gene. This CDR3 spans 17 amino acids. V lost 10 bases and J lost 3; bases outside the gene matches: 14. For the CDR3, the DNA is TGTGCCACCTGGCTCCGGGACAGGGGGCGAACGACAGATACGCAGTATTTT. Translated, it gives CATWLRDRGRTTDTQYF.

The chain recombines TRBV19 with TRBJ1-4, with D maybe TRBD1 (6 bases). Germline V gene lookup returns CDR1 LNHDA and CDR2 SQIVND (reference sequence). This CDR3 has 14 amino acids. V was cut by 9 bases and J by 0 bases, with 11 bases left in between. The CDR3 DNA reads as TGTGCCAGCCAGGGGCTCTCAACTAATGAAAAACTGTTTTTT. Translating gives CASQGLSTNEKLFF. The whole variable domain, filled in from reference TRBV19 and TRBJ1-4, reads DGGITQSPKYLFRKEGQNVTLSCEQNLNHDAMYWYRQDPGQGLRLIYYSQIVNDFQKGDIAEGYSVSREKKESFPLTVTSAQKNPTAFYLCASQGLSTNEKLFFGSGTQLSVL.

This clonotype was observed at least ten times. The rearrangement joins TRBV7-9 to TRBJ2-1, with D possibly being TRBD1 (5 bases). Germline V gene lookup returns CDR1 SEHNR and CDR2 FQNEAQ (reference sequence). CDR3 size: 14 residues. The germline V and J ends were trimmed by 0 bases and 6 bases, with 9 bases remaining between them. The CDR3 bases are TGTGCCAGCAGCTTAGCGAGCAGGGTCAATGAGCAGTTCTTC. Residues: CASSLASRVNEQFF.

This clonotype has just a few counts. The chain links TRBV18 to TRBJ1-5, with D perhaps matching TRBD1 (6 bases). The V gene's germline CDR1 is KGHSH and CDR2 LQKENI. The CDR3 has 14 residues. Trimming took 2 bases from V and 7 from J, leaving 12 bases between them. CDR3 loop: CASSPIHQGQPQHF. The CDR3 DNA reads TGTGCCAGCTCACCAATACATCAGGGGCAGCCCCAGCATTTT.

The chain employs TRBV29-1 and TRBJ2-7; 9 bases fit TRBD2. Trimming cost V 7 bases and J 5 bases; bases outside gene matches: 6. The germline V gene has CDR1 SQVTM and CDR2 ANQGSEA. The CDR3 extends over 12 amino acids. This chain's CDR3 is CSAEGLANEQYF. CDR3 in DNA: TGCAGCGCCGAGGGACTAGCCAACGAGCAGTACTTC.

This clonotype was detected many times. The CDR3 DNA is TGTGCCAGCAGCTTAGCCGGGATAGCGGGAGGCGAGCAGTTCTTC. The encoded protein is CASSLAGIAGGEQFF. The genes are TRBV7-2 and TRBJ2-1, with TRBD2 matching over 10 bases. The CDR3 loop spans 15 amino acids. From germline, CDR1 is SGHTA and CDR2 FQGNSA. J gave up 10 bases and V 0 bases, and 6 bases lay outside the gene matches.

There are many counts of this clonotype. The V call is TRBV6-5, the J call TRBJ2-2; 8 positions agree with TRBD2. CDR1 and CDR2 (germline): MNHEY, SVGAGI. The J segment lost 7 bases and the V segment lost 0 bases, leaving 7 bases of the junction unmatched. The CDR3 has 16 amino acids. The chain's CDR3 is CASSYSTAGVGGELFF. The CDR3 DNA follows: TGTGCCAGCAGTTACTCGACAGCGGGAGTGGGCGGGGAGCTGTTTTTT.